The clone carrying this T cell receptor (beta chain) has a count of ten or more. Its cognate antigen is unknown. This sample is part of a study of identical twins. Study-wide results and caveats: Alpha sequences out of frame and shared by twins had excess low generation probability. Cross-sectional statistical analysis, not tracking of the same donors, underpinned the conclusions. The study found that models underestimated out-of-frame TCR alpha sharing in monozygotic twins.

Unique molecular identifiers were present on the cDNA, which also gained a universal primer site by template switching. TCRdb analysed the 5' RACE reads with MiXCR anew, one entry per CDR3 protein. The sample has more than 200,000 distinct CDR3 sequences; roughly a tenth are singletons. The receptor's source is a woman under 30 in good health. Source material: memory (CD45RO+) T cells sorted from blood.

The CDR3 here is CASSFWGGTSYNEQFF. The CDR3 DNA follows: TGTGCCAGCAGTTTCTGGGGGGGGACCTCCTACAATGAGCAGTTCTTC. V usage is TRBV12-3 or TRBV12-4 and J usage is TRBJ2-1; 7 bases map to TRBD2. Trimming took 3 bases from V and 0 from J; bases not matched to a gene: 5. The CDR3 extends over 16 amino acids.